Listed below are T cell receptor beta chains from one sample, sequenced in a study of OX40 agonist ivuxolimab in advanced cancers. Using immunoSEQ multiplex PCR, the repertoire was profiled, and TCRdb retains in-frame clones only, with some absent. The data hold fewer than 40,000 clones, with approximately 81% observed a single time. This specimen was CD4+ or CD8+ T cells sorted from blood, taken in a trial of the OX40 agonist ivuxolimab. These receptors were collected from an adult with an advanced solid tumor such as melanoma, head and neck, liver or kidney cancer. CDR3s include the opening cysteine and the closing phenylalanine or tryptophan. D genes are given only for firm matches. Not every row has a clone size; where given, it reads once, few, many or a size class.

d_call j_call v_call clone_size cdr3_aa cdr3_nt
TRBD1 TRBJ1-2 TRBV5-1 - CASSQLTGGFSNYGYTF TGCGCCAGCAGCCAACTGACAGGGGGCTTTTCCAACTATGGCTACACCTTC
- TRBJ2-5 TRBV5-1 - CASSPTGGVETQYF TGCGCCAGCAGCCCAACGGGCGGGGTCGAGACCCAGTACTTC
TRBD1 TRBJ2-5 TRBV18 - CASSRDSQETQYF TGTGCCAGCTCACGGGACAGCCAAGAGACCCAGTACTTC
- TRBJ1-2 TRBV5-4 - CASSLAVGDAYGYTF TGTGCCAGCAGCTTGGCCGTTGGGGATGCCTATGGCTACACCTTC
- TRBJ1-1 TRBV6-1 - CASWGRFAEAFF TGTGCCAGCTGGGGGCGGTTCGCTGAAGCTTTCTTT
- TRBJ1-6 TRBV27 - CASSLGPRVNSPLHF TGTGCCAGCAGTTTGGGCCCTCGAGTCAATTCACCCCTCCACTTT
- TRBJ2-3 TRBV19 - CASREGHSSDTQYF TGTGCCAGTAGGGAGGGCCATTCGTCAGATACGCAGTATTTT
TRBD2 TRBJ2-3 TRBV7-2 - CASSLVRGGAGNTQYF TGTGCCAGCAGCTTAGTCCGCGGGGGGGCAGGAAATACGCAGTATTTT
- TRBJ2-4 TRBV6-1 - CASRHDTDMYF TGTGCCAGCAGACACGACACGGACATGTACTTC
TRBD2 TRBJ2-2 TRBV7-2 once CASSLGRGEASGELFF TGTGCCAGCAGCTTAGGACGGGGGGAAGCGTCCGGGGAGCTGTTTTTT
- TRBJ2-2 TRBV9 - CASSATGFTGELFF TGTGCCAGCAGCGCCACAGGGTTTACCGGGGAGCTGTTTTTT
- TRBJ2-5 TRBV12-5 - CASGLAPREETQYF TGTGCTAGTGGTTTGGCTCCGAGGGAAGAGACCCAGTACTTC
- TRBJ1-5 TRBV21-1 - CASSKTGVQPQHF TGTGCCAGCAGCAAAACAGGGGTTCAGCCCCAGCATTTT
- TRBJ2-7 TRBV28 - CASSLVTVFEQYF TGTGCCAGCAGTTTGGTCACCGTATTCGAGCAGTACTTC
TRBD2 TRBJ2-7 TRBV7-2 - CASSSKSGLAGSFYEQYF TGTGCCAGCAGCTCGAAGAGTGGATTAGCGGGATCCTTCTACGAGCAGTACTTC
- TRBJ1-4 TRBV5-1 - CASSIEAGGSEKLFF TGCGCCAGCAGCATCGAGGCCGGCGGAAGTGAAAAACTGTTTTTT
TRBD1 TRBJ2-7 TRBV30 - CAWGRWGTGAYEQYF TGTGCCTGGGGCCGTTGGGGGACAGGGGCATACGAGCAGTACTTC
TRBD1 TRBJ1-2 TRBV4-1 - CASSPVGQGVRITF TGCGCCAGCAGCCCCGTAGGACAGGGGGTGAGGATCACCTTC
- TRBJ2-5 TRBV9 - CASSVEAWDSRWRGTQYF TGTGCCAGCAGCGTAGAGGCCTGGGACTCCCGATGGCGCGGGACCCAGTACTTC
- TRBJ1-1 TRBV28 - CASRHATVDTEAFF TGTGCCAGCAGGCACGCGACAGTTGACACTGAAGCTTTCTTT
- TRBJ2-7 TRBV7-2 once CASSLMLGPYEQYF TGTGCCAGCAGCTTAATGCTGGGGCCCTACGAGCAGTACTTC
- TRBJ2-3 TRBV10-3 - CAIRGLPSTDTQYF TGTGCCATCAGGGGACTTCCTAGCACAGATACGCAGTATTTT
- TRBJ2-1 TRBV4-1 few CASSQGRRNYNEQFF TGCGCCAGCAGCCAAGGTCGACGGAACTACAATGAGCAGTTCTTC
- TRBJ2-2 TRBV21-1 - CASSPGEGIRGGAETGELFF TGTGCCAGCAGCCCCGGGGAGGGAATCCGCGGGGGGGCAGAAACCGGGGAGCTGTTTTTT
TRBD1 TRBJ2-7 TRBV30 few CAWSTGTGTYEQYF TGTGCCTGGAGTACCGGGACAGGGACCTACGAGCAGTACTTC
- TRBJ2-7 TRBV11-1 - CASSLVQDYEQYF TGTGCCAGCAGCTTAGTTCAGGACTACGAGCAGTACTTC
- TRBJ2-2 TRBV14 - CASSQRIGRGQTGELFF TGTGCCAGCAGCCAACGAATCGGGAGAGGTCAAACCGGGGAGCTGTTTTTT
- TRBJ1-2 TRBV6-5 - CASSYSMSIVGYTF TGTGCCAGCAGTTACTCGATGTCCATAGTAGGCTACACCTTC
TRBD1 TRBJ1-2 TRBV4-2 - CASSFRTGSYGYTF TGTGCCAGCAGCTTCCGGACAGGGAGTTATGGCTACACCTTC
- TRBJ2-3 TRBV9 once CASSVEVGSDTQYF TGTGCCAGCAGCGTAGAGGTGGGTTCAGATACGCAGTATTTT
TRBD2 TRBJ2-1 TRBV6-1 - CASSSVRSGSGEQFF TGTGCCAGCAGCTCCGTTAGGAGCGGGAGTGGTGAGCAGTTCTTC
- TRBJ1-1 TRBV18 - CASSPLGTEAFF TGTGCCAGCTCACCGTTGGGTACTGAAGCTTTCTTT
- TRBJ2-5 TRBV7-9 - CASSPRGIETQYF TGTGCCAGCAGTCCCAGGGGTATAGAGACCCAGTACTTC
- TRBJ2-3 TRBV28 - CASSLSRGRTDTQYF TGTGCCAGCAGTCTCTCCAGGGGTAGGACAGATACGCAGTATTTT
TRBD1 TRBJ1-6 TRBV18 - CASSPDRGMVPLHF TGTGCCAGCTCACCCGACAGGGGCATGGTACCCCTCCACTTT
- TRBJ1-2 TRBV5-4 - CASSTIGGLNYGYTF TGCGCCAGCAGCACGATTGGCGGGCTCAACTATGGCTACACCTTC